This entry is about one T cell receptor beta chain. This record comes from a study of blood T cell repertoires in COVID-19. About the research overall: Donors in the United States, Italy and Spain gave samples during acute or convalescent COVID-19. T cells, B-cell-depleted T cells, or PBMCs provided the cDNA or gDNA that served as material.

In the authors' workflow: Amplification of reference gene primers was used by the study to estimate nucleated cell counts. The repertoire was sequenced with immunoSEQ multiplex PCR; TCRdb's copy has only in-frame clones and lacks some. That table furnishes V, J and clone size, whereas the DNA furnished D and trimming. Of tens of thousands of clones in the sample, 80% to 90% were seen once. The receptor was derived from a man aged 70-80 years with acute or convalescent COVID-19. The sequenced material came from peripheral blood.

The CDR3 nucleotides are TGTGCCAGCAGTCGAGACAGGGTTGGTACCTACGAGCAGTACTTC. Translating it yields CASSRDRVGTYEQYF. This rearrangement joins TRBV6-5 to TRBJ2-7; 7 bases align to TRBD1. CDR1 MNHEY and CDR2 SVGAGI come from the germline V gene. Trimming cost V 5 bases and J 2 bases; bases outside gene matches: 9. This CDR3 has 15 residues.